This TCR beta chain was identified in a study of patients and donors after allogeneic stem cell transplantation. This clonotype was counted ten times or more. MiXCR, run by TCRdb on the RT-PCR reads, gives a single entry per CDR3 protein. The sample records about 31,000 distinct CDR3 sequences, approximately 6.2% being singletons. CDR3 length: 16 residues. The germline CDR1 and CDR2 sequences are SEHNR and FQNEAQ (reference sequence). V gave up 5 bases and J gave up 3 bases; unmatched junction bases: 8. The gene calls are TRBV7-9 and TRBJ1-5; 9 positions agree with TRBD1. The clonotype originates from a human donor who was either an allogeneic HSCT recipient or a stem cell or donor lymphocyte infusion donor (not recorded which). It is not recorded whose cells these are; they may come from a transplant donor. Sequencing was carried out using blood, either unsorted or a sorted T cell fraction (not recorded which). As DNA, the CDR3 is TGTGCCAGCAGCACTGGGACAGGGAGGATCAATCAGCCCCAGCATTTT. Its translation is CASSTGTGRINQPQHF.